One sample yielded the 19 T cell receptor beta chains listed below, sequenced in a study of blood T cells in healthy people across ages. Through a sample-barcoded 5' primer and a J-beta primer mix, a second PCR was run for roughly 6 to 12 cycles. MiXCR, applied by TCRdb to the 5' RACE reads, yields one record per CDR3 protein. Of hundreds of thousands of distinct CDR3 sequences listed, around 45% were seen once; the top ten hold approximately 19%. Sample: blood. The source is a man in his fifties or sixties in good health.

The chain employs TRBV20-1 and TRBJ2-3; D call uncertain. The CDR3 extends over 13 amino acids. Trimming stripped 5 bases from V and 0 bases from J, with 9 bases between. The V gene's germline CDR1 is DFQATT and CDR2 SNEGSKA (reference sequence). CDR3: CSAVKDSTDTQYF. Written as DNA, the CDR3 is TGCAGTGCTGTCAAGGATAGCACAGATACGCAGTATTTT.

This clonotype showed up many times. The chain recombines TRBV20-1 with TRBJ2-7; 7 bases fit TRBD2. The CDR3 spans 16 residues. Unmatched junction bases numbered 12, after V lost 2 bases and J lost 2 bases. Germline CDR1 reads DFQATT; CDR2 reads SNEGSKA (reference sequence). CDR3 in amino acids: CSARPLGLADTYEQYF. In DNA form, the CDR3 reads TGCAGTGCTAGACCCCTGGGGCTAGCGGATACCTACGAGCAGTACTTC.

The V gene is TRBV6-1, the J gene TRBJ1-2; possible D gene TRBD1, 5 bases. The germline CDR1 and CDR2 sequences are MNHNS and SASEGT. The V gene lost 4 bases and the J gene lost 5 bases, with 23 bases spanning the gap. This CDR3 has 17 amino acids. This CDR3 reads CASSATAAGLFIYGYTF. The CDR3 DNA reads TGTGCCAGCAGTGCGACAGCGGCCGGCCTTTTTATATATGGCTACACCTTC.

The gene calls are TRBV21-1 and TRBJ1-2; TRBD1 is taken as the D call from the table, unchecked against the DNA. TRBV21-1 is listed as a pseudogene. CDR3 length: 16 amino acids. The CDR3 here is CASSKGAGQGLYGYTF. CDR3 sequence (DNA): TGTGCCAGCAGCAAAGGGGCGGGACAGGGCCTCTATGGCTACACCTTC.

This clonotype was detected once. The chain links TRBV6-2 or TRBV6-3 to TRBJ2-1; D is unclear. The length of the CDR3 is 18 residues. Germline lookup yields CDR1 MNHEY and CDR2 SVGEGT. V was clipped by 4 bases and J by 0 bases, with 19 bases between them. The CDR3 here is CASSSKPPSSSSYNEQFF. The CDR3, as DNA: TGTGCCAGCAGTTCTAAACCCCCTAGTAGCAGCTCCTACAATGAGCAGTTCTTC.

The chain is built from TRBV5-1 and TRBJ1-1; maybe TRBD1 (6 bases). V lost 1 base, J lost 1 base, and 11 bases lay in between. The germline V gene encodes CDR1 SGHRS and CDR2 YFSETQ. This CDR3 is built from 15 residues. CDR3 region: CASSLWGQRNTEAFF. The CDR3 DNA sequence: TGCGCCAGCAGCTTGTGGGGGCAACGGAACACTGAAGCTTTCTTT.

This clonotype was picked up a small number of times. The chain joins TRBV7-2 to TRBJ2-7, with a possible D match to TRBD2 (5 bases). Trimming took 1 base from V and 1 from J, leaving 11 bases between them. CDR3 size: 15 residues. From germline, CDR1 is SGHTA and CDR2 FQGNSA. The CDR3: CASSLGSARSYEQYF. The CDR3 nucleotides read TGTGCCAGCAGCTTAGGTAGCGCAAGGTCCTACGAGCAGTACTTC.

This clonotype has more than one count but fewer than ten. The V and J genes are TRBV2 and TRBJ2-1; 8 positions agree with TRBD1. This CDR3 region has 14 residues. Germline loops: CDR1 SNHLY, CDR2 FYNNEI. Trimming took 4 bases from V and 7 from J; bases not matched to a gene: 6. CDR3 region: CASSGWTGINEQFF. The CDR3 DNA sequence: TGTGCCAGCAGTGGTTGGACAGGGATTAATGAGCAGTTCTTC. Filled out from reference TRBV2 and TRBJ2-1, the complete variable domain reads EPEVTQTPSHQVTQMGQEVILRCVPISNHLYFYWYRQILGQKVEFLVSFYNNEISEKSEIFDDQFSVERPDGSNFTLKIRSTKLEDSAMYFCASSGWTGINEQFFGPGTRLTVL.

This chain joins TRBV29-1 and TRBJ2-7; D call uncertain. The CDR3 runs to 12 residues. Between the trimmed V and J ends, which lost 4 bases and 5 bases, there was a span of 12 bases. Germline CDR1 reads SQVTM; CDR2 reads ANQGSEA. CDR3 coding DNA: TGCAGCGTTGGGCCAGAAGGTGACGAGCAGTACTTC. It specifies CSVGPEGDEQYF.

This CDR3 reads CASSLSSGGARLSQFF. DNA for the CDR3: TGTGCCAGCAGCCTGTCTAGCGGGGGGGCCAGGTTATCGCAGTTCTTC. This chain connects TRBV7-2 to TRBJ2-1; the match to TRBD2 covers 12 bases. The CDR3 runs to 16 residues. Germline V gives CDR1 SGHTA, CDR2 FQGNSA. V dropped 5 bases and J dropped 12; count of bases not matched to a gene: 14.

The gene calls are TRBV2 and TRBJ2-7; D possibly corresponds to TRBD2 (5 bases). The CDR3 sequence is 12 residues long. Germline V CDR1 and CDR2: SNHLY, FYNNEI. V lost 8 bases to trimming and J lost 3 bases, with 11 bases between them. For the CDR3, the DNA is TGTGCCAGCGCCAGAGGACTCTACGAGCAGTACTTC. It specifies CASARGLYEQYF. The full variable domain, completed using reference TRBV2 and TRBJ2-7, is EPEVTQTPSHQVTQMGQEVILRCVPISNHLYFYWYRQILGQKVEFLVSFYNNEISEKSEIFDDQFSVERPDGSNFTLKIRSTKLEDSAMYFCASARGLYEQYFGPGTRLTVT.

This chain joins TRBV29-1 and TRBJ2-1; D is ambiguous. This CDR3 contains 12 residues. Germline lookup yields CDR1 SQVTM and CDR2 ANQGSEA. Trimming took off 6 bases at V and 8 bases at J, with 14 bases between the two ends. The CDR3 nucleotides read TGCAGCGTAGATGGACGGCTGGATGAGCAGTTCTTC. This gives the protein CSVDGRLDEQFF.

V and J are TRBV2 and TRBJ1-6, with D maybe TRBD1 (5 bases). Trimming left V 10 bases short and J 10 bases short, with 23 bases between. Germline V gene sequence: CDR1 SNHLY, CDR2 FYNNEI. The CDR3 runs 15 residues. CDR3 sequence: CAIRVNGGIESPLHF. The CDR3 region has the DNA TGTGCCATACGAGTGAATGGGGGGATTGAGTCACCCCTCCACTTT. Complete variable domain (other parts from reference TRBV2 and TRBJ1-6): EPEVTQTPSHQVTQMGQEVILRCVPISNHLYFYWYRQILGQKVEFLVSFYNNEISEKSEIFDDQFSVERPDGSNFTLKIRSTKLEDSAMYFCAIRVNGGIESPLHFGNGTRLTVT.

Of note for this clonotype: Compared with germline, one end of the junction differs, possibly owing to a read error. V gene TRBV4-3 combines with J gene TRBJ2-1, with D possibly matching TRBD2 (5 bases). The CDR3 contains 16 residues. Germline loops: CDR1 LGHNA, CDR2 YSLEER. The CDR3, as DNA: TGCGCCCGCAGCCTCTCCCCGCAGAGGGTTGGCGATGAGCAGTTCTTC. Amino acid sequence: CARSLSPQRVGDEQFF.

This clonotype was counted ten times or more. The chain has TRBV25-1 and TRBJ2-1; D gene ambiguous. V was pared by 2 bases and J by 10 bases, with 12 bases between. CDR3 length: 13 amino acids. CDR1 MGHDK and CDR2 SYGVNS come from the germline V gene. The CDR3 DNA follows: TGTGCCAGCAGTGAAATCGCCCGGGTCGAGCAGTTCTTC. This sequence encodes CASSEIARVEQFF.

CDR3 amino acids: CASSSPGTFTDTQYF. CDR3 nucleotide sequence: TGTGCCAGCAGCTCCCCCGGGACATTCACAGATACGCAGTATTTT. J is TRBJ2-3 and V is TRBV7-9; TRBD1 is a possible D gene (6 bases). Trimming took off 4 bases at V and 2 bases at J, with 13 bases between the two ends. The CDR3 extends over 15 amino acids. The germline V gene has CDR1 SEHNR and CDR2 FQNEAQ (reference sequence). Filled out from reference TRBV7-9 and TRBJ2-3, the complete variable domain reads DTGVSQNPRHKITKRGQNVTFRCDPISEHNRLYWYRQTLGQGPEFLTYFQNEAQLEKSRLLSDRFSAERPKGSFSTLEIQRTEQGDSAMYLCASSSPGTFTDTQYFGPGTRLTVL.

The V and J genes are TRBV6-5 and TRBJ1-1; a weak D match, TRBD1 (6 bases). The V end was cut by 5 bases, the J end by 3 bases, with 10 bases between. Germline CDR1 is MNHEY and CDR2 is SVGAGI. The CDR3 is 13 residues long. CDR3 sequence: CASSDGTHTEAFF. The CDR3, as DNA: TGTGCCAGCAGTGATGGGACACACACTGAAGCTTTCTTT.

This clonotype came up a few times. This rearrangement joins TRBV7-2 to TRBJ2-7; TRBD2 aligns across 7 bases. Trimming cost V 5 bases and J 2 bases; bases outside gene matches: 9. The CDR3 runs 15 residues. Germline lookup yields CDR1 SGHTA and CDR2 FQGNSA. CDR3 DNA sequence: TGTGCCAGCAGCGGCGGGGGTTCCTCTCCCTACGAGCAGTACTTC. Translated, it gives CASSGGGSSPYEQYF.

This clonotype was seen only a few times. The J gene is TRBJ2-1, the V gene TRBV5-1, with TRBD2 matching over 10 bases. J was trimmed by 8 bases and V by 1 base; bases with no gene match: 6. The germline V gene encodes CDR1 SGHRS and CDR2 YFSETQ. CDR3 size: 15 residues. CDR3: CASSLIPSGGDEQFF. Written as DNA, the CDR3 is TGCGCCAGCAGCTTGATCCCTAGCGGGGGCGATGAGCAGTTCTTC.